Described below is a single T cell receptor (beta chain) sequence and its context. The target antigen is unknown. The sample comes from a study of cytomegalovirus exposure and HLA in healthy donors. Broader study findings: Available immune exposure information was restricted to CMV serostatus only.

Trimming stripped 0 bases from V and 1 base from J, with 7 bases between. In germline, CDR1 is GTSNPN, CDR2 SVGIG (reference sequence). This CDR3 region has 14 residues. Amplification used 60 Vbeta primers and 13 Jbeta primers. The method was immunoSEQ multiplex PCR; TCRdb's version includes in-frame clones alone and lacks a portion of them. The sample consists of approximately 150,000 clones, 80% of them appearing once. Sequenced: PBMCs. The receptor was isolated from a young man in good health and CMV-seronegative. This chain joins TRBV30 and TRBJ1-5; no definite D call. The CDR3: CAWSVPGSNQPQHF. For the CDR3, the DNA is TGTGCCTGGAGTGTACCTGGCAGCAATCAGCCCCAGCATTTT.